Here is one TCR beta chain with its context. Assay used: immunoSEQ multiplex PCR; TCRdb lists only in-frame clones, some missing. The data show around 300,000 clones, 85% to 90% seen once. Participants were placed into cohorts based on the clinical history they reported. This sample was included in a study of blood T cell repertoires in COVID-19. J gave up 3 bases and V 6 bases, and 11 bases lay outside the gene matches. CDR1 SEHNR and CDR2 FQNEAQ come from the germline V gene (reference sequence). This CDR3 contains 15 residues. V usage is TRBV7-9 and J usage is TRBJ2-7; 7 bases line up with TRBD2. Input material: PBMCs or T cells enriched from blood (not recorded which). The receptor was isolated from a woman between 18 and 30 years old who had recovered from COVID-19. The CDR3 nucleotides read TGTGCCAGCAGTTCTACGGGGGGTTTCCACTACGAGCAGTACTTC. Amino acid sequence: CASSSTGGFHYEQYF. Combining the CDR3 with reference TRBV7-9 and TRBJ2-7 gives the whole variable domain DTGVSQNPRHKITKRGQNVTFRCDPISEHNRLYWYRQTLGQGPEFLTYFQNEAQLEKSRLLSDRFSAERPKGSFSTLEIQRTEQGDSAMYLCASSSTGGFHYEQYFGPGTRLTVT.